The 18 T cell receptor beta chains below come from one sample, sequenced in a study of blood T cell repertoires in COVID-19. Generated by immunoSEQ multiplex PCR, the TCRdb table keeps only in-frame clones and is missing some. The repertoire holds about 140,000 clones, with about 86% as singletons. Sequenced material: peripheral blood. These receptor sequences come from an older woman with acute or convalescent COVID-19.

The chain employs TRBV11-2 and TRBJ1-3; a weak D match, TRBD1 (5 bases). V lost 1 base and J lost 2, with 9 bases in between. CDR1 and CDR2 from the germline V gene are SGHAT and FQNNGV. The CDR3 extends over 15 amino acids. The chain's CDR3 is CASSLGLGAGNTIYF. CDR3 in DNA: TGTGCCAGCAGCTTAGGTCTAGGGGCTGGAAACACCATATATTTT. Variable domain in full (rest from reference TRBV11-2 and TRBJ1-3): EAGVAQSPRYKIIEKRQSVAFWCNPISGHATLYWYQQILGQGPKLLIQFQNNGVVDDSQLPKDRFSAERLKGVDSTLKIQPAKLEDSAVYLCASSLGLGAGNTIYFGEGSWLTVV.

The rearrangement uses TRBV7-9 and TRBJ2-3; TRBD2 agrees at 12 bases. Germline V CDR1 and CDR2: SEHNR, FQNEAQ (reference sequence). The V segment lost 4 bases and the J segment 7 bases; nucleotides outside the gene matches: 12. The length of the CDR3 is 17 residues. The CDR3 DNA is TGTGCCAGCAGCTCAAACCCCGGGACTAGCGGGTCCAATACGCAGTATTTT. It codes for CASSSNPGTSGSNTQYF.

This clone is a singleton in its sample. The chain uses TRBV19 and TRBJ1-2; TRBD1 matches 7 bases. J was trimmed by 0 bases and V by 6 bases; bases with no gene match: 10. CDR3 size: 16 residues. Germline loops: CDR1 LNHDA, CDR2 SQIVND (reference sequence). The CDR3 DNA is TGTGCCAGTAGGAAGACAGGGTTGGAAGCTAACTATGGCTACACCTTC. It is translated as CASRKTGLEANYGYTF.

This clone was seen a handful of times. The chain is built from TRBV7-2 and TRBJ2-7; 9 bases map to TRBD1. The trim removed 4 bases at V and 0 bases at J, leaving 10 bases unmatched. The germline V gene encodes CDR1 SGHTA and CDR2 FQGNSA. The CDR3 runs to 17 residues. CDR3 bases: TGTGCCAGCAGCTCCTTATACAGGGGGCGAAGCTCCTACGAGCAGTACTTC. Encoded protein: CASSSLYRGRSSYEQYF.

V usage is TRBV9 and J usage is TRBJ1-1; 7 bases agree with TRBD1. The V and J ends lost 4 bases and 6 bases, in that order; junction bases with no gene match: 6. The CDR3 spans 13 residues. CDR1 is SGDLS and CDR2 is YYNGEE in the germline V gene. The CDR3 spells CASSPGTDAEAFF. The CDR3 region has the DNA TGTGCCAGCAGCCCCGGGACAGACGCTGAAGCTTTCTTT. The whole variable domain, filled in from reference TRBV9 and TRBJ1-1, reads DSGVTQTPKHLITATGQRVTLRCSPRSGDLSVYWYQQSLDQGLQFLIQYYNGEERAKGNILERFSAQQFPDLHSELNLSSLELGDSALYFCASSPGTDAEAFFGQGTRLTVV.

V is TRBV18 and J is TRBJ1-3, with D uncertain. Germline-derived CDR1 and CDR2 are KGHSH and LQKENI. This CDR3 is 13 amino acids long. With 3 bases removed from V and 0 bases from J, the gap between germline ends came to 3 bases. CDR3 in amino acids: CASSPSSGNTIYF. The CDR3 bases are TGTGCCAGCTCACCTAGCTCTGGAAACACCATATATTTT.

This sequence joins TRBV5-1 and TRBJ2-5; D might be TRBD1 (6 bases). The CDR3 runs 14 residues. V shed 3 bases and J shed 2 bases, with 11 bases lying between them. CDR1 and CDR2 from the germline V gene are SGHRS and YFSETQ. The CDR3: CASSSGTQQETQYF. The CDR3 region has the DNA TGCGCCAGCAGCTCAGGGACACAACAAGAGACCCAGTACTTC.

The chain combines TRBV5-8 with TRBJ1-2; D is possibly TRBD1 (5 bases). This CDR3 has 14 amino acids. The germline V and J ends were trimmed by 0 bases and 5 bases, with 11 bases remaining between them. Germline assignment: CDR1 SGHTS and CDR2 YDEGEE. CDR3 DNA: TGTGCCAGCAGCTTGGAGGGCAGGGCGTATGGCTACACCTTC. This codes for CASSLEGRAYGYTF.

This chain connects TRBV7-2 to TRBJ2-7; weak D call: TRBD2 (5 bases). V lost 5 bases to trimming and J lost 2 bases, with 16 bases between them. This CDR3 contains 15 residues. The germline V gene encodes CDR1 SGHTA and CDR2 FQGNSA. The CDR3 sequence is CASSRSDGLAYEQYF. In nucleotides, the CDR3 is TGTGCCAGCAGCCGCTCCGACGGACTCGCCTACGAGCAGTACTTC.

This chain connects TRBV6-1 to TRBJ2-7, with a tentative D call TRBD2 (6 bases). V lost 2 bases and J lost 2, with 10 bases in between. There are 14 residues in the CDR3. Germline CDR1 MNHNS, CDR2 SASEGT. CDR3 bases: TGTGCCAGCAGTGAATCCGGGAGAGCCTACGAGCAGTACTTC. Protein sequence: CASSESGRAYEQYF.

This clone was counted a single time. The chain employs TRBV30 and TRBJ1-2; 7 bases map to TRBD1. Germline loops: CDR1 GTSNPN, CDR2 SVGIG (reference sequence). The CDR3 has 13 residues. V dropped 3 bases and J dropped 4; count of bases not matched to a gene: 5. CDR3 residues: CAWRETGSYGYTF. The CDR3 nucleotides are TGTGCCTGGAGGGAGACAGGGAGCTATGGCTACACCTTC.

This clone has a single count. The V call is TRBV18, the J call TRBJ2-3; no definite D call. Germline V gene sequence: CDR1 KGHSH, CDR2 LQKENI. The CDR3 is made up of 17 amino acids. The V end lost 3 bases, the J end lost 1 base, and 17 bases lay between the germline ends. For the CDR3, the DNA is TGTGCCAGCTCACCGAGCTATTCTAGGCGAGGCACAGATACGCAGTATTTT. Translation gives CASSPSYSRRGTDTQYF.

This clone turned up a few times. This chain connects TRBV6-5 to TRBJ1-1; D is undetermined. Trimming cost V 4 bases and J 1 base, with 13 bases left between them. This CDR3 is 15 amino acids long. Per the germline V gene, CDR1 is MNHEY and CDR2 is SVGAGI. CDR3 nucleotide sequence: TGTGCCAGCAGTTCCTCTTTTGCGGCGAACACTGAAGCTTTCTTT. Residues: CASSSSFAANTEAFF.

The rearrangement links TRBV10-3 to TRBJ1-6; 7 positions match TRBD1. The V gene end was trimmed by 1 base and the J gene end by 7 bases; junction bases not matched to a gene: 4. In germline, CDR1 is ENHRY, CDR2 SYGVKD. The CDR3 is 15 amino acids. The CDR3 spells CAISEWDSSNSPLHF. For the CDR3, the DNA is TGTGCCATCAGTGAGTGGGACAGCTCGAATTCACCCCTCCACTTT.

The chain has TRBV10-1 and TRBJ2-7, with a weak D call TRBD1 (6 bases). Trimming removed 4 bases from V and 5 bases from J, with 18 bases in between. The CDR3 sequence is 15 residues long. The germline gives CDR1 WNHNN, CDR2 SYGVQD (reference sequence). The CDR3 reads CASSVTGTPLHEQYF. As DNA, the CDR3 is TGCGCCAGCAGTGTCACAGGGACCCCACTCCACGAGCAGTACTTC.

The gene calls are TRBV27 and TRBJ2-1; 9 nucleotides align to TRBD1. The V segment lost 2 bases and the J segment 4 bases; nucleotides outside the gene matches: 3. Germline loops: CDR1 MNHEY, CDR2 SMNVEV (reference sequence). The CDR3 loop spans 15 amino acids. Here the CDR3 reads CASSLRGQGYNEQFF. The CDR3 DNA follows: TGTGCCAGCAGTTTAAGGGGACAGGGATACAATGAGCAGTTCTTC.

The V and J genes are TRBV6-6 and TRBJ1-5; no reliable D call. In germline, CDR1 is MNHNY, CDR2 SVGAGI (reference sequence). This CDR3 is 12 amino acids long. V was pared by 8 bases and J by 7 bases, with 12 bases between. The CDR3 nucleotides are TGTGCCAGCCTTGGAGGGAGGCAGCCCCAGCATTTT. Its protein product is CASLGGRQPQHF.

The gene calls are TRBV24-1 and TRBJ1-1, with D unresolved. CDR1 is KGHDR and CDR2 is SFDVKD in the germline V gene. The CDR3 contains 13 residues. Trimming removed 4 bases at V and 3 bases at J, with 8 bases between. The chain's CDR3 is CATSDRRDTEAFF. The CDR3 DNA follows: TGTGCCACCAGTGACCGGCGGGACACTGAAGCTTTCTTT.